This T cell receptor beta chain was documented in a study of cytomegalovirus exposure and HLA in healthy donors. Study-wide background: The roughly 110 validation repertoires were reported in a later analysis to have been generated on the same platform as the approximately 600 first-cohort repertoires. Findings and limits, study-wide: While the bulk of TCR sequences proved rare, some public TCRs turned up in many donors. Under in vitro conditions, a few CMV-associated chains were confirmed as specific for CMV antigens.

Clones were sequenced by immunoSEQ multiplex PCR, and TCRdb holds only the in-frame ones, with some missing. The table lists 100,000 to 150,000 clones, around nine tenths of them singletons. Trimming stripped 0 bases from V and 3 bases from J, with 10 bases between. The CDR3 runs 15 residues. Concerning this clone itself: What it binds is not known.

This chain connects TRBV5-3 to TRBJ1-3; TRBD1 might be the D (6 bases). TRBV5-3 is marked as an open reading frame, function uncertain. The source is a woman in her late teens or twenties in good health and CMV-seronegative. Material: PBMCs. The CDR3 loop is CARSLEQGVGNTIYF. For the CDR3, the DNA is TGTGCCAGAAGCTTGGAACAGGGCGTTGGAAACACCATATATTTT.